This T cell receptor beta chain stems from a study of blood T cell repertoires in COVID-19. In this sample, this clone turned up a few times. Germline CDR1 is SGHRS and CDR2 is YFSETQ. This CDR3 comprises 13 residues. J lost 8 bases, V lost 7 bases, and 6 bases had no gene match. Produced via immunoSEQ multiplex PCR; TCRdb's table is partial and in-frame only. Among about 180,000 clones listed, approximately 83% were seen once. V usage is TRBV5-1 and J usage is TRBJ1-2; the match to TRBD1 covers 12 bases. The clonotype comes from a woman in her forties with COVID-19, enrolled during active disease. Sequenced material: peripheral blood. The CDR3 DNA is TGCGCCAGCGGGGACAGGGGGCTCAACGGCTACACCTTC. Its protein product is CASGDRGLNGYTF.